Each of the 19 T cell receptor beta chains below was sequenced from the same sample in a study of regulatory T cells in long-lasting Graves disease. Time point meaning: newly diagnosed GD, antithyroid drugs for less than 3 months. TCR sequences were obtained from RNA taken from PBMCs. Arm-PCR of CDR3 regions with iRepertoire HTBI primers generated TCR beta libraries. TCRdb passed the multiplex PCR reads through MiXCR, listing each CDR3 protein once. This table has around 250,000 distinct CDR3 sequences, 15% to 20% appearing once. The data were also submitted as part of a second study, on T cells in Graves' hyperthyroidism and ophthalmopathy.

Sequenced here: peripheral blood mononuclear cells (PBMCs), sampled at new diagnosis, from a patient treated with antithyroid drugs. These TCRs come from a woman aged 25 to 39 with Graves disease.

In this sample, this clonotype turned up once. Given a far larger clone just one base away, this is likely a sequencing read error. The rearrangement joins TRBV12-3 or TRBV12-4 to TRBJ2-1; 8 nucleotides match TRBD2. The CDR3 totals 18 residues. CDR3 sequence (DNA): TGTGCCAGCAGCCCCTTCCCCCCGGGACTAGTACGGGTTCACGAGCAGTCCTTC. This gives the protein CASSPFPPGLVRVHEQSF.

This clonotype appeared many times. This rearrangement joins TRBV5-5 to TRBJ2-5; the match to TRBD1 covers 10 bases. The V gene end was trimmed by 3 bases and the J gene end by 7 bases; junction bases not matched to a gene: 6. In germline, CDR1 is SGHKS, CDR2 YYEKEE (reference sequence). This CDR3 is 14 amino acids long. CDR3 in amino acids: CASSSGQGSGTQYF. The CDR3 nucleotides are TGTGCCAGCAGCTCGGGACAGGGGTCGGGGACCCAGTACTTC.

There are many counts of this clonotype. The rearrangement joins TRBV19 to TRBJ1-1, with a possible D match to TRBD1 (5 bases). Trimming removed 7 bases at V and 2 bases at J, with 14 bases between. Per the germline V gene, CDR1 is LNHDA and CDR2 is SQIVND (reference sequence). CDR3 length: 14 amino acids. Written as DNA, the CDR3 is TGTGCCAGTAAAGTGGGACGGAAAAACACTGAAGCTTTCTTT. Its translation is CASKVGRKNTEAFF.

The chain recombines TRBV5-1 with TRBJ1-4; maybe TRBD1 (5 bases). CDR3 size: 15 residues. V gave up 3 bases and J gave up 0 bases, with 9 bases separating them. Germline values: CDR1 SGHRS, CDR2 YFSETQ. In DNA form, the CDR3 reads TGCGCCAGCAGCTCAATGACAGCAACTAATGAAAAACTGTTTTTT. Translating gives CASSSMTATNEKLFF.

This clonotype was seen repeatedly, ten times or more. The chain recombines TRBV5-1 with TRBJ2-1, with 8 positions matching TRBD1. The J segment lost 3 bases and the V segment lost 0 bases, leaving 2 bases of the junction unmatched. There are 15 residues in the CDR3. Germline CDR1 reads SGHRS; CDR2 reads YFSETQ. The CDR3 nucleotides are TGCGCCAGCAGCTTGGTGGACAGGGACTACAATGAGCAGTTCTTC. It translates to CASSLVDRDYNEQFF.

This clonotype was recorded many times. This chain uses TRBV2 with TRBJ2-3, with TRBD2 matching 8 bases. Trimming removed 7 bases from V and 0 bases from J; junction bases left unmatched: 6. Germline loops: CDR1 SNHLY, CDR2 FYNNEI. This CDR3 region has 15 residues. The CDR3 reads CASTTGGSSTDTQYF. Written as DNA, the CDR3 is TGTGCCAGCACTACGGGGGGGTCTAGCACAGATACGCAGTATTTT.

This clonotype has a count of ten or more. V gene TRBV6-5 combines with J gene TRBJ1-1; 7 bases map to TRBD1. Trimming cost V 2 bases and J 9 bases; bases outside gene matches: 6. The CDR3 has 13 residues. Germline-derived CDR1 and CDR2 are MNHEY and SVGAGI. The chain's CDR3 is CASSYRDRDKAFF. The CDR3 nucleotides are TGTGCCAGCAGTTACCGCGACAGGGACAAAGCTTTCTTT.

This clonotype was counted at least ten times. The chain has TRBV20-1 and TRBJ2-5, with TRBD2 identical over 8 bases. Germline V gene lookup returns CDR1 DFQATT and CDR2 SNEGSKA (reference sequence). The CDR3 has 15 amino acids. The ends lost 3 bases at V and 4 bases at J; junction bases unmatched: 10. As DNA, the CDR3 is TGCAGTGCTAGCCCCGGCTCGGGAGGGTTAGAGACCCAGTACTTC. This translates into CSASPGSGGLETQYF.

The chain couples TRBV20-1 to TRBJ1-2; D is ambiguous. The length of the CDR3 is 12 residues. V was cut by 3 bases and J by 1 base, with 6 bases left in between. CDR1 is DFQATT and CDR2 is SNEGSKA in the germline V gene (reference sequence). CDR3 protein: CSASRNNYGYTF. CDR3 bases: TGCAGTGCTAGCAGGAATAACTATGGCTACACCTTC.

A word on this clonotype: At one boundary the junction diverges from the germline segment, which might be a read error. This sequence joins TRBV19 and TRBJ1-5; tentatively, D is TRBD1 (5 bases). The CDR3 spans 14 residues. Looked up from germline, CDR1 is LNHDA and CDR2 is SQIVND (reference sequence). CDR3 loop: CANSLGQGGQPQHF. The CDR3 nucleotides read TGTGCCAATAGTCTCGGACAAGGTGGCCAGCCCCAGCATTTT.

Worth noting for this clonotype: Since a much larger clone is just one base distant, this may be a read error. Since no conserved phenylalanine or tryptophan closes the CDR3, a read error is the likely cause. The V gene is TRBV4-1, the J gene TRBJ1-2, with 8 bases aligning to TRBD1. V trimming: 2 bases; J trimming: 8 bases; junction bases outside the gene matches: 4. The CDR3 has 13 residues. The germline CDR1 and CDR2 sequences are MGHRA and YSYEKL. In nucleotides, the CDR3 is TGCGCCAGCAGCCAAACCGACAGGGGCGGCTACACCTTA. Translating it yields CASSQTDRGGYTL.

This clonotype has more than one count but fewer than ten. The rearrangement links TRBV20-1 to TRBJ2-2; 9 bases map to TRBD1. The CDR3 runs 13 residues. Germline values: CDR1 DFQATT, CDR2 SNEGSKA (reference sequence). V was clipped by 6 bases and J by 10 bases; unmatched bases: 9. This CDR3 is CSAPRQGVTELFF. CDR3 nucleotide sequence: TGCAGTGCCCCGCGACAGGGGGTCACGGAGCTGTTTTTT.

This clonotype was seen ten or more times. This chain connects TRBV6-1 to TRBJ1-1; D remains unclear. Trimming cost V 8 bases and J 2 bases, with 12 bases left between them. This CDR3 region has 13 residues. Germline V gives CDR1 MNHNS, CDR2 SASEGT. The CDR3 here is CASEEAANTEAFF. The CDR3 coding sequence is TGTGCCAGCGAAGAGGCAGCTAACACTGAAGCTTTCTTT.

Comment on this clonotype: A far larger clone is one nucleotide away, so this likely arose from a read error. Without the conserved terminal phenylalanine or tryptophan, this CDR3 likely stems from a read error. CDR3 sequence reads: CASSLRTGGYGYTL. Here the CDR3 DNA reads TGTGCCAGCAGCCTTCGGACAGGGGGCTATGGCTACACCTTA. The chain is built from TRBV11-3 and TRBJ1-2; 10 nucleotides align to TRBD1. Germline V gives CDR1 SGHNT, CDR2 YENEEA. CDR3 length equals 14 residues. V was pared by 5 bases and J by 4 bases, with 4 bases of the junction left unmatched.

There are many counts of this clonotype. The chain employs TRBV29-1 and TRBJ1-3; 8 bases align to TRBD1. This CDR3 comprises 16 residues. V shed 0 bases and J 2 bases; nucleotides not matched to a gene: 6. Per the germline V gene, CDR1 is SQVTM and CDR2 is ANQGSEA. The CDR3 coding sequence is TGCAGCGTTGAAGATCAGGCAGGGGGCGCTGGAAACACCATATATTTT. Protein product: CSVEDQAGGAGNTIYF.

The rearrangement uses TRBV27 and TRBJ2-3; 10 nucleotides agree with TRBD2. J lost 2 bases, V lost 3 bases, and 8 bases had no gene match. Germline CDR1 reads MNHEY; CDR2 reads SMNVEV (reference sequence). The CDR3 length is 17 residues. The CDR3, as DNA: TGTGCCAGCAGTTTTCGGGCTAGCGGGGGTGACACAGATACGCAGTATTTT. Protein: CASSFRASGGDTDTQYF.

This clonotype has at least ten counts. V gene TRBV11-2 combines with J gene TRBJ2-7; tentative D call: TRBD2 (6 bases). Germline CDR1 is SGHAT and CDR2 is FQNNGV. CDR3 size: 13 residues. V dropped 4 bases and J dropped 6 bases, with 13 bases sitting between them. The CDR3 DNA is TGTGCCAGCAGCTCTAGTTGGACTATCGAGCAGTACTTC. Translated, it gives CASSSSWTIEQYF.

This clonotype occurred many times. The chain combines TRBV2 with TRBJ1-3, with 7 bases that match TRBD1. V lost 6 bases, J lost 7 bases, and 6 bases stayed unmatched. In germline, CDR1 is SNHLY, CDR2 FYNNEI. The CDR3 is made up of 13 amino acids. CDR3 sequence reads: CASRIGQANTIYF. Here the CDR3 DNA reads TGTGCCAGCAGAATAGGACAGGCCAACACCATATATTTT.

There are many counts of this clonotype. The rearrangement joins TRBV3-1 to TRBJ1-2; D uncertain. CDR3 size: 14 residues. The ends were cut back, 0 bases at V and 2 bases at J, with 7 bases in the middle. Germline V gives CDR1 LGHDT, CDR2 YNNKEL (reference sequence). The CDR3 bases are TGTGCCAGCAGCCAAGACCTACAGAACTATGGCTACACCTTC. This translates into CASSQDLQNYGYTF.